This is a list of T cell receptor beta chains from one sample in a study of T-cell memory formation after mild COVID-19. TCRdb re-called the 5' RACE reads with MiXCR, one entry per CDR3 protein. The sample carries 55,000 to 75,000 distinct CDR3 sequences, about 30% recorded once. Source material: PBMCs or a T cell subset sorted from them (not recorded which). The receptors come from a man younger than 35 who had mild COVID-19 (a few samples of this study predate the infection). Cell type and time point are not known. CDR3s include the opening cysteine and the closing phenylalanine or tryptophan. The D gene is left open where the match is weak. For some rows the clone size is stated as once, few or many, or as a class when expanded; others skip it.

cdr3_length	v_call	j_call	d_call	clone_size	cdr3_aa	cdr3_nt
12	TRBV5-1	TRBJ2-5	-	few	CASMGYQETQYF	TGCGCCAGCATGGGGTACCAAGAGACCCAGTACTTC
18	TRBV12-3/TRBV12-4	TRBJ2-7	TRBD2	-	CASSLQGFSGGITYEQYF	TGTGCCAGCAGTTTACAAGGCTTTAGCGGGGGCATTACCTACGAGCAGTACTTC
14	TRBV12-5	TRBJ2-3	TRBD1	-	CASGTGTGSDTQYF	TGTGCTAGTGGTACCGGGACAGGGTCAGATACGCAGTATTTT
15	TRBV6-5	TRBJ1-2	-	-	CASSSVLETDYGYTF	TGTGCCAGCAGTTCCGTCCTCGAGACAGACTATGGCTACACCTTC
11	TRBV30	TRBJ1-1	-	-	CAWGTGTEAFF	TGTGCCTGGGGTACAGGGACTGAAGCTTTCTTT
17	TRBV4-2	TRBJ2-6	-	-	CASFGGLGTSGANVLTF	TGTGCCAGCTTCGGGGGCTTGGGTACTTCTGGGGCCAACGTCCTGACTTTC
19	TRBV7-6	TRBJ2-6	TRBD1	-	CASSQPPGQGASGANVLTF	TGTGCCAGCAGCCAACCCCCGGGACAGGGGGCCTCTGGGGCCAACGTCCTGACTTTC
16	TRBV11-2	TRBJ2-6	-	once	CASSLGQHSGANVLTF	TGTGCCAGCAGCTTGGGGCAGCACTCTGGGGCCAACGTCCTGACTTTC
15	TRBV5-1	TRBJ2-1	TRBD1	few	CASSYRGRTDNEQFF	TGCGCCAGCAGCTACAGGGGGAGAACGGACAATGAGCAGTTCTTC
15	TRBV19	TRBJ2-1	-	-	CASSIAVSSYNEQFF	TGTGCCAGTAGTATAGCGGTGAGCTCCTACAATGAGCAGTTCTTC
13	TRBV18	TRBJ2-2	-	-	CAIPQMHTGELFF	TGTGCCATCCCTCAGATGCACACCGGGGAGCTGTTTTTT
15	TRBV5-1	TRBJ2-1	TRBD1	few	CASSLVGQGIAEQFF	TGCGCCAGCAGCTTGGTAGGACAGGGGATAGCTGAGCAGTTCTTC
15	TRBV7-2	TRBJ2-2	-	-	CASSLEADNTGELFF	TGTGCCAGCAGCTTAGAGGCGGACAACACCGGGGAGCTGTTTTTT
16	TRBV27	TRBJ2-5	TRBD2	-	CASSRTSGGVFETQYF	TGTGCCAGCAGTCGGACTAGCGGGGGCGTTTTTGAGACCCAGTACTTC
14	TRBV6-2/TRBV6-3	TRBJ2-5	-	-	CASSDAGGAETQYF	TGTGCCAGCAGTGACGCAGGGGGGGCAGAGACCCAGTACTTC
15	TRBV5-6	TRBJ1-2	TRBD1	-	CASSAGTGRHRGYTF	TGTGCCAGCAGCGCCGGGACAGGGCGTCATCGAGGCTACACCTTC
14	TRBV4-3	TRBJ2-4	-	few	CASSQGVAKNIQYF	TGCGCCAGCAGCCAAGGAGTAGCCAAAAACATTCAGTACTTC
16	TRBV7-9	TRBJ2-1	TRBD2	few	CASSSTGTSGGNEQFF	TGTGCCAGCAGTTCCACCGGGACTAGCGGGGGGAATGAGCAGTTCTTC
16	TRBV11-2	TRBJ1-2	-	-	CASSSKHAQANYGYTF	TGTGCCAGCAGCAGTAAGCACGCACAGGCAAACTATGGCTACACCTTC
14	TRBV28	TRBJ2-1	-	-	CASRHQGTDNEQFF	TGTGCCAGCAGGCATCAGGGGACCGACAATGAGCAGTTCTTC
16	TRBV4-3	TRBJ2-2	-	-	CASSQAIGEWGGELFF	TGCGCCAGCAGCCAAGCTATTGGGGAGTGGGGCGGGGAGCTGTTTTTT
11	TRBV3-1	TRBJ2-5	-	few	CASSPGETQYF	TGTGCCAGCAGCCCGGGGGAGACCCAGTACTTC
14	TRBV5-1	TRBJ2-7	-	few	CASSPGGGSYEQYF	TGCGCCAGCAGCCCCGGAGGGGGGTCCTACGAGCAGTACTTC
13	TRBV11-2	TRBJ2-4	-	-	CASSSPTARPQYF	TGTGCCAGCAGCTCCCCGACGGCCCGTCCCCAGTACTTC
14	TRBV6-5	TRBJ2-5	TRBD2	few	CASSPAGATRAQYF	TGTGCCAGCTCCCCAGCGGGGGCCACTAGGGCCCAGTACTTC
14	TRBV29-1	TRBJ2-1	-	few	CSAIRRTVGNEQFF	TGCAGCGCAATTAGACGGACTGTGGGAAATGAGCAGTTCTTC
16	TRBV27	TRBJ2-3	TRBD2	many	CASSLNPAGGPNTQYF	TGTGCCAGCAGTTTAAATCCAGCGGGGGGGCCAAATACGCAGTATTTT
16	TRBV29-1	TRBJ1-1	-	few	CSSLGVPLGVDTEAFF	TGCAGCTCATTAGGGGTCCCTTTGGGGGTGGACACTGAAGCTTTCTTT
11	TRBV19	TRBJ1-2	-	-	CASTPGDGYTF	TGTGCCAGTACCCCAGGGGACGGCTACACCTTC
13	TRBV9	TRBJ1-4	-	-	CASSQDQGEKLFF	TGTGCCAGCAGTCAAGACCAGGGTGAAAAACTGTTTTTT
15	TRBV10-3	TRBJ2-1	TRBD2	-	CAISDGTSAGGEQFF	TGTGCCATCAGTGACGGGACTAGCGCGGGGGGTGAGCAGTTCTTC
17	TRBV12-5	TRBJ2-1	TRBD2	-	CASGWLLAGISYNEQFF	TGTGCTAGTGGTTGGCTACTAGCGGGGATCTCCTACAATGAGCAGTTCTTC
14	TRBV7-2	TRBJ2-3	-	few	CASSLVGRPDTQYF	TGTGCCAGCAGCTTAGTTGGGCGCCCAGATACGCAGTATTTT
12	TRBV29-1	TRBJ2-3	-	many	CSVDEGADTQYF	TGCAGCGTTGACGAGGGCGCAGATACGCAGTATTTT
14	TRBV6-4	TRBJ2-2	TRBD1	many	CASSETGETGELFF	TGTGCCAGCAGTGAGACAGGGGAGACCGGGGAGCTGTTTTTT
17	TRBV14	TRBJ1-6	TRBD1	-	CASSKVQGSSYNSPLHF	TGTGCCAGCAGCAAAGTACAGGGGAGCTCCTATAATTCACCCCTCCACTTT
14	TRBV6-2/TRBV6-3	TRBJ1-2	-	-	CASSYSAGWYGYTF	TGTGCCAGCAGTTACTCCGCAGGGTGGTATGGCTACACCTTC
14	TRBV3-1	TRBJ2-1	-	-	CASSQEGGYNEQFF	TGTGCCAGCAGCCAAGAAGGAGGGTACAATGAGCAGTTCTTC
13	TRBV5-1	TRBJ1-1	TRBD1	-	CASSPGQGTEAFF	TGCGCCAGCAGCCCCGGACAGGGGACTGAAGCTTTCTTT
16	TRBV12-3/TRBV12-4	TRBJ2-3	-	-	CASSPSGQASTDTQYF	TGTGCCAGCAGTCCGTCTGGGCAGGCTAGCACAGATACGCAGTATTTT
22	TRBV7-3	TRBJ2-3	TRBD2	-	CASSLSSFGLAGGTSSTDTQYF	TGTGCCAGCAGCTTATCCTCCTTTGGACTAGCGGGGGGTACCTCTAGCACAGATACGCAGTATTTT
16	TRBV11-2	TRBJ2-2	TRBD1	-	CASSLEGDRVYGELFF	TGTGCCAGCAGCTTAGAAGGGGACAGGGTATACGGGGAGCTGTTTTTT
15	TRBV12-3/TRBV12-4	TRBJ2-1	-	-	CASREQGGVGNEQFF	TGTGCCAGCAGAGAACAGGGAGGGGTGGGCAATGAGCAGTTCTTC
15	TRBV6-2/TRBV6-3	TRBJ2-3	-	-	CASSFEGSSSDTQYF	TGTGCCAGCAGTTTCGAGGGGTCGTCTTCAGATACGCAGTATTTT